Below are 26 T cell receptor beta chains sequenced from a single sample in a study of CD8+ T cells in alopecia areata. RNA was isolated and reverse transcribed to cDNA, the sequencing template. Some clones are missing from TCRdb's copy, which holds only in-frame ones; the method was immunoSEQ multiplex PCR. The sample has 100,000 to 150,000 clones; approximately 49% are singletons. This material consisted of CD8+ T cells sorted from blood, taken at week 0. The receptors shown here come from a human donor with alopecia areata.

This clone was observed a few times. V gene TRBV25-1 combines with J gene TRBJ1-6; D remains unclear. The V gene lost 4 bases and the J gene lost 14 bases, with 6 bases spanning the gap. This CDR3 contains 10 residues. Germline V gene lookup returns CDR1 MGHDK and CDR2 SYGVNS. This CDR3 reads CASSGATLHF. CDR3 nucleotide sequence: TGTGCCAGCAGTGGAGCGACCCTCCACTTT.

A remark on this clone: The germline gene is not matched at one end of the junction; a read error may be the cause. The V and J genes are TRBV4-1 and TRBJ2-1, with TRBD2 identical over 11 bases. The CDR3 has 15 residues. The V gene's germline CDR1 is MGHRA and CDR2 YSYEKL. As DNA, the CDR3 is TGTGCCAGCAGCCAAGATAGCGGGGGGGCCAATGAGCAGTTCTTC. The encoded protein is CASSQDSGGANEQFF.

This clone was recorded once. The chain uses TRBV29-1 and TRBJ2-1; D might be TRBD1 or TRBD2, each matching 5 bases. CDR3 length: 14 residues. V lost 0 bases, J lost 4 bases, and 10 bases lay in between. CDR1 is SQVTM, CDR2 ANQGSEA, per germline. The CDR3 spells CSVEDPGTYNEQFF. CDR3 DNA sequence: TGCAGCGTTGAAGACCCGGGGACGTACAATGAGCAGTTCTTC.

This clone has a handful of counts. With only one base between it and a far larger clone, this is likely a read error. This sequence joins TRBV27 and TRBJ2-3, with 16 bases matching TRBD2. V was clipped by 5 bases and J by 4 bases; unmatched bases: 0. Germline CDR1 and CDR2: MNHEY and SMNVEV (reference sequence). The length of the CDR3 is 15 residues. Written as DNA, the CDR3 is TGTGCCAGCAGTGGGACTAGCGGGGGGGCAGATACGCAGTATTTT. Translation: CASSGTSGGADTQYF.

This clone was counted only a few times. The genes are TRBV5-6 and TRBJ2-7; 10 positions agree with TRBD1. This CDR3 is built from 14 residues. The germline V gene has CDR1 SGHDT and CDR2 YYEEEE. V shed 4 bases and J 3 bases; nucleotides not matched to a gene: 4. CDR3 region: CASSPGTGDYEQYF. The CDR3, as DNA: TGTGCCAGCAGCCCCGGGACAGGGGACTACGAGCAGTACTTC.

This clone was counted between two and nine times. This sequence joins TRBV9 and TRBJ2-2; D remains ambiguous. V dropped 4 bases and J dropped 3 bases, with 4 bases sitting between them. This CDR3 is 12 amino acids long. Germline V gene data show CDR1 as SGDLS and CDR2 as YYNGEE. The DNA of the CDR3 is TGTGCCAGCAGCCCCTACACCGGGGAGCTGTTTTTT. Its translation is CASSPYTGELFF.

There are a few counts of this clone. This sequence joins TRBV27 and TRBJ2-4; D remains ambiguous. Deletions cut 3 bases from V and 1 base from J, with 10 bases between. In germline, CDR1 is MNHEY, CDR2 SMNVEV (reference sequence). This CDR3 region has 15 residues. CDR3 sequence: CASSFAPLAKNIQYF. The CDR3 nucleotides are TGTGCCAGCAGTTTTGCACCCCTGGCCAAAAACATTCAGTACTTC.

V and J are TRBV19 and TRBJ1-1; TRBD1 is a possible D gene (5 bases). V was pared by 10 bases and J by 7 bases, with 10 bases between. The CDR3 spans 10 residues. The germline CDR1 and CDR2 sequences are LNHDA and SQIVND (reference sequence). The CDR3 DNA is TGTGCCACCCGGGGCAGTGAAGCTTTCTTT. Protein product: CATRGSEAFF.

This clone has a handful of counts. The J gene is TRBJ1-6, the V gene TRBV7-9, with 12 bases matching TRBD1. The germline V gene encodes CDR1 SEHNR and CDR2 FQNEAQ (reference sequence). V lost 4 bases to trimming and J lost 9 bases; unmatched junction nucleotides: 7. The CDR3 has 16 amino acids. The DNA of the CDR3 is TGTGCCAGCAGCTCCCAACCGGGACAGGGGGCTTCACCCCTCCACTTT. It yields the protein CASSSQPGQGASPLHF.

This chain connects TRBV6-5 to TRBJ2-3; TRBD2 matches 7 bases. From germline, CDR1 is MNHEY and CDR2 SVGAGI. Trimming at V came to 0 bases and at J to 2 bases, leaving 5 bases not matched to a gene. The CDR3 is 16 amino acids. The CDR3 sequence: CASSYSGGSYTDTQYF. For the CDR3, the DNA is TGTGCCAGCAGTTACTCGGGGGGGAGCTACACAGATACGCAGTATTTT.

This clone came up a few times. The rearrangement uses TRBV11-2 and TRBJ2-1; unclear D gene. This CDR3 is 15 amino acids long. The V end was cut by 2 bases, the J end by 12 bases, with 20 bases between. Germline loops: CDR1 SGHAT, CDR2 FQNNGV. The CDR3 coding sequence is TGTGCCAGCAGCTTACCTCGTCCCGCTACAATGAGGCAGTTCTTC. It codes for CASSLPRPATMRQFF.

CDR3 nucleotides: TGTGCCAGCAGTTTATATAAGGGGAGGTGGAATTCACCCCTCCACTTT. Translation gives CASSLYKGRWNSPLHF. The rearrangement links TRBV27 to TRBJ1-6; D possibly corresponds to TRBD1 (5 bases). The CDR3 covers 16 residues. Deletions cut 1 base from V and 7 bases from J, with 14 bases between. Germline V gene sequence: CDR1 MNHEY, CDR2 SMNVEV (reference sequence).

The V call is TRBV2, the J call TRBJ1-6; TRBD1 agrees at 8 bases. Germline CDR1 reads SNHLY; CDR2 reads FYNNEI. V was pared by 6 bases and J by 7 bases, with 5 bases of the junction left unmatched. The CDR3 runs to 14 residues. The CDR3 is CASSSDRGNSPLHF. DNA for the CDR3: TGTGCCAGCAGCTCTGACAGGGGAAATTCACCCCTCCACTTT.

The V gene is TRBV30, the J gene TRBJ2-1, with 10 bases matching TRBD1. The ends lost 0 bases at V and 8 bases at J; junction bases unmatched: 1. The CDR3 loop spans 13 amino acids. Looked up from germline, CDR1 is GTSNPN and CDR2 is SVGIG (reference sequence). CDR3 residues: CAWSVDRGYEQFF. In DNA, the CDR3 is TGTGCCTGGAGTGTGGACAGGGGGTATGAGCAGTTCTTC.

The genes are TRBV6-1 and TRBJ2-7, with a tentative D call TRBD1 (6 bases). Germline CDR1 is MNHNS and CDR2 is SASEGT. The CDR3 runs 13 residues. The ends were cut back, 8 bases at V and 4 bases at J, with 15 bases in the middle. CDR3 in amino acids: CASGTGQYYEQYF. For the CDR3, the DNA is TGTGCCAGCGGCACAGGGCAATATTACGAGCAGTACTTC.

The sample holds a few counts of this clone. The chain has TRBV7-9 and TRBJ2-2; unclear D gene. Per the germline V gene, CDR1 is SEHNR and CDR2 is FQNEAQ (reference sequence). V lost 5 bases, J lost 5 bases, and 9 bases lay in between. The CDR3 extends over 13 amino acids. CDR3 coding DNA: TGTGCCAGCAGCACCATTGGGACCGGGGAGCTGTTTTTT. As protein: CASSTIGTGELFF.

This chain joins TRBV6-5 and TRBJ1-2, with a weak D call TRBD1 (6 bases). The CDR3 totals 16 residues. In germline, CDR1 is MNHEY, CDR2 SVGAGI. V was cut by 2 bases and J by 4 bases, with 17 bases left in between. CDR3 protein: CASSYGTSPPPYGYTF. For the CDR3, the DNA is TGTGCCAGCAGTTACGGGACAAGCCCCCCACCCTATGGCTACACCTTC.

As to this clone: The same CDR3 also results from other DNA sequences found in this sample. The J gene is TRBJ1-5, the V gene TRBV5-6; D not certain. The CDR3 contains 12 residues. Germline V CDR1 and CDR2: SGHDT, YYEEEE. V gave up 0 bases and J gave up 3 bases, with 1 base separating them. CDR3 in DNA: TGTGCCAGCAGCTTGGACAATCAGCCCCAGCATTTT. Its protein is CASSLDNQPQHF.

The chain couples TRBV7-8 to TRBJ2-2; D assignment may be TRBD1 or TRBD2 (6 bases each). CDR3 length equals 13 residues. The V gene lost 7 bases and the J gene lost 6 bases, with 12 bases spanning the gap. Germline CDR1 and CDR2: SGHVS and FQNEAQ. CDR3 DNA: TGTGCCAGCACTCCGGGGGCAGCCGGGGAGCTGTTTTTT. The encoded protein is CASTPGAAGELFF.

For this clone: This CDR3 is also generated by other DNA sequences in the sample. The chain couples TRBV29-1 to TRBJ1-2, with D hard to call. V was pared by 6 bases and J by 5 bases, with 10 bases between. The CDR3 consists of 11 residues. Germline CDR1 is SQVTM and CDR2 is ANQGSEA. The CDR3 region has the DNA TGCAGCGTCGAGCGGAGATATGGCTACACCTTC. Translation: CSVERRYGYTF.

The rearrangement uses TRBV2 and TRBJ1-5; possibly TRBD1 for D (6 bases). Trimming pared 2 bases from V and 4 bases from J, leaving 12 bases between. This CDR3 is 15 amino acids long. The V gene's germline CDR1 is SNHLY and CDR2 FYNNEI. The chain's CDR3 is CASSELTGRNQPQHF. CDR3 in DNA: TGTGCCAGCAGTGAACTTACAGGGAGGAATCAGCCCCAGCATTTT.

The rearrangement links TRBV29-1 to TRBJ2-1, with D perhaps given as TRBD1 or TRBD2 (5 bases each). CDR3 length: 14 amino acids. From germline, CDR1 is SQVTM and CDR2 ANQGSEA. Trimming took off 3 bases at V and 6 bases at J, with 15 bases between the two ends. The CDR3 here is CSVDLGDPPNEQFF. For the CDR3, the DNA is TGCAGCGTTGATTTGGGGGACCCCCCCAATGAGCAGTTCTTC.

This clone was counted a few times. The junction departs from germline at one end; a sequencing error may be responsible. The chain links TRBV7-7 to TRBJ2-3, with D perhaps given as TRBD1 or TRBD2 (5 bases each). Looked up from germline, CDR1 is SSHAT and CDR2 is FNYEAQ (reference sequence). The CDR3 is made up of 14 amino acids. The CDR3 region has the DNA TGTGCTAGCAGCTTAGGTTTGGGGGAAGATACGCAGTATTTT. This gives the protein CASSLGLGEDTQYF.

Here the CDR3 DNA reads TGTGCCACGCGGCAGGCCGGGCCCCAAAGATGGGGATACGAGCAGTACTTC. This sequence encodes CATRQAGPQRWGYEQYF. This sequence joins TRBV15 and TRBJ2-7; no definite D call. CDR3 size: 17 residues. Trimming shortened V by 9 bases and J by 4 bases, and 28 bases separated the two germline ends. Germline V CDR1 and CDR2: LNHNV, YYDKDF (reference sequence).

The CDR3 region has the DNA TGTGCCAGCAGACGTACAGGGTACGAGCAGTACTTC. Its translation is CASRRTGYEQYF. This chain connects TRBV2 to TRBJ2-7; TRBD1 is a possible D gene (6 bases). Germline lookup yields CDR1 SNHLY and CDR2 FYNNEI. CDR3 length equals 12 residues. Trimming stripped 6 bases from V and 4 bases from J, with 10 bases between.

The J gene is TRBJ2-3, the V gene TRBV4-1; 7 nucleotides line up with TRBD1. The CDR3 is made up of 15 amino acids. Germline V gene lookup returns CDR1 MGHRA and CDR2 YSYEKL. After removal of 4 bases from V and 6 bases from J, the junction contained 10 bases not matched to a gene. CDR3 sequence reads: CASSPRDSSTDTQYF. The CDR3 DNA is TGCGCCAGCAGCCCCCGGGACAGCTCGACGGATACGCAGTATTTT.